Listed here are 2 T cell receptor beta chains from one sample, sequenced in a study of shared clonotypes between healthy human individuals. Measured with immunoSEQ multiplex PCR; TCRdb has only the in-frame clones, and not every one. This table holds 450,000 to 500,000 clones, over 60% found once. Sample: PBMCs. These receptor sequences come from a woman between 35 and 50 years old in good health. Some clones in this sample may be carry-over from other donors' samples.

This chain uses TRBV11-3 with TRBJ2-1, with TRBD2 as a possible D gene (6 bases). The CDR3 length is 13 residues. Germline V gene sequence: CDR1 SGHNT, CDR2 YENEEA. V was cut by 1 base and J by 8 bases, with 9 bases left in between. The CDR3 DNA is TGTGCCAGCAGCTTAGGATGGGAGGATGAGCAGTTCTTC. It yields the protein CASSLGWEDEQFF.

This chain links TRBV27 with TRBJ2-1, with 8 bases fitting TRBD1. The CDR3 length is 15 residues. V gave up 3 bases and J gave up 6 bases; unmatched junction bases: 7. The germline gives CDR1 MNHEY, CDR2 SMNVEV (reference sequence). As DNA, the CDR3 is TGTGCCAGCAGTTTTTGGACAGGGCAGACCAATGAGCAGTTCTTC. Translated: CASSFWTGQTNEQFF.